This T cell receptor (beta chain) was obtained from a study of cytomegalovirus exposure and HLA in healthy donors. General study findings and limits: Among TCR beta chains of equal frequency, HLA-associated ones were more clonally expanded in a later analysis. It was only CMV serostatus that was available as immune exposure information. Accurate prediction of most subjects' HLA-A and HLA-B alleles from TCR beta sequences was reported.

The PCR was carried out with 60 Vbeta primers and 13 Jbeta primers. The protocol was immunoSEQ multiplex PCR, while the TCRdb copy is restricted to in-frame clones and leaves out a portion. This repertoire shows 150,000 to 250,000 clones, roughly 80% found once; its top ten account for approximately 6.5%. V gave up 5 bases and J gave up 4 bases; unmatched junction bases: 7. From germline, CDR1 is MNHEY and CDR2 SVGAGI. There are 14 residues in the CDR3. As regards this clone: Antigen unknown.

The material sequenced was PBMCs. The genes are TRBV6-5 and TRBJ2-7, with 8 bases fitting TRBD1. This receptor was identified in a woman in her 50s in good health and CMV-seropositive. CDR3 in amino acids: CASSGRRQGYEQYF. In nucleotides, the CDR3 is TGTGCCAGCAGTGGACGGAGACAGGGGTACGAGCAGTACTTC.